Listed here are 8 T cell receptor beta chains from one sample, sequenced in a study of OX40 agonist ivuxolimab in advanced cancers. Sequencing used immunoSEQ multiplex PCR; TCRdb keeps in-frame clones, though not all of them. The sample consists of 42,000 or so clones, approximately 80% of them appearing once. The sequences come from CD4+ or CD8+ T cells sorted from blood, collected in a trial of the OX40 agonist ivuxolimab. The origin of the receptors is an adult with an advanced solid tumor such as melanoma, head and neck, liver or kidney cancer.

V is TRBV15 and J is TRBJ2-2, with a possible D match to TRBD2 (6 bases). V was shortened by 1 base and J by 7 bases, with 22 bases between the two germline ends. This CDR3 spans 18 amino acids. From germline, CDR1 is LNHNV and CDR2 YYDKDF (reference sequence). This CDR3 reads CATSRGTGTHTNVGELFF. CDR3 in DNA: TGTGCCACCAGCAGAGGCACCGGGACTCATACTAACGTCGGGGAGCTGTTTTTT.

V gene TRBV27 combines with J gene TRBJ2-1; TRBD1 is a possible D gene (5 bases). Trimming shortened V by 5 bases and J by 0 bases, and 11 bases separated the two germline ends. Per the germline V gene, CDR1 is MNHEY and CDR2 is SMNVEV (reference sequence). The CDR3 covers 15 residues. CDR3: CASSPGHSSYNEQFF. As DNA, the CDR3 is TGTGCCAGCAGTCCTGGACACAGCTCCTACAATGAGCAGTTCTTC.

This sequence joins TRBV7-9 and TRBJ2-5; unclear D gene. The CDR3 loop spans 13 amino acids. Trimming took off 6 bases at V and 4 bases at J, with 12 bases between the two ends. CDR1 is SEHNR and CDR2 is FQNEAQ in the germline V gene (reference sequence). The CDR3 loop is CASSSKGPETQYF. The CDR3 nucleotides read TGTGCCAGCAGTTCAAAGGGCCCAGAGACCCAGTACTTC.

The gene calls are TRBV14 and TRBJ1-2, with D hard to call. The V gene lost 1 base and the J gene lost 8 bases, with 11 bases spanning the gap. The CDR3 spans 13 residues. Germline V CDR1 and CDR2: SGHDN, FVKESK. The CDR3 loop is CASSQGKGGGYTF. The CDR3 nucleotides read TGTGCCAGCAGCCAAGGAAAGGGCGGCGGCTACACCTTC. The whole variable domain, remainder taken from reference TRBV14 and TRBJ1-2, is EAGVTQFPSHSVIEKGQTVTLRCDPISGHDNLYWYRRVMGKEIKFLLHFVKESKQDESGMPNNRFLAERTGGTYSTLKVQPAELEDSGVYFCASSQGKGGGYTFGSGTRLTVV.

J is TRBJ1-1 and V is TRBV7-9, with D possibly being TRBD1 (5 bases). V lost 5 bases and J 5 bases, leaving 12 bases between the germline ends. This CDR3 has 13 amino acids. Germline V gene sequence: CDR1 SEHNR, CDR2 FQNEAQ (reference sequence). Here the CDR3 DNA reads TGTGCCAGCAGCCCTCGGGGGGAGACTGAAGCTTTCTTT. Amino acid sequence: CASSPRGETEAFF.

This rearrangement joins TRBV27 to TRBJ2-3; 10 nucleotides align to TRBD2. This CDR3 is 14 amino acids long. V lost 8 bases, J lost 1 base, and 3 bases stayed unmatched. CDR1 and CDR2 (germline): MNHEY, SMNVEV (reference sequence). The CDR3 loop is CASYLAGGTDTQYF. In DNA, the CDR3 is TGTGCCAGCTACCTAGCGGGGGGCACAGATACGCAGTATTTT.

The V gene is TRBV29-1, the J gene TRBJ2-7; no reliable D call. V shed 3 bases and J shed 2 bases, with 11 bases lying between them. From germline, CDR1 is SQVTM and CDR2 ANQGSEA. This CDR3 is built from 13 residues. The CDR3 nucleotides read TGCAGCGTTGATACCGGGCTTCCCTACGAGCAGTACTTC. It translates to CSVDTGLPYEQYF.

In this sample, this clone turned up a few times. The J gene is TRBJ1-2, the V gene TRBV19; no clear D gene. There are 13 residues in the CDR3. Looked up from germline, CDR1 is LNHDA and CDR2 is SQIVND (reference sequence). V lost 6 bases and J 4 bases, leaving 12 bases between the germline ends. CDR3 bases: TGTGCCAGTAGCGACCTCGCCTCCTATGGCTACACCTTC. It yields the protein CASSDLASYGYTF.